This T cell receptor beta chain emerged from a study of identical twins (dated by TCRdb to about 2016). Regarding the study in general: To test whether fetal clonotypes persist, the study used deep sequencing on TCR alpha and beta repertoires from monozygotic twins, unrelated adults of various ages, and cord blood. To rule out contamination, the twin experiments were replicated at different times with different library preparation protocols. On the study overall, not on this receptor specifically: Excess twin sharing in beta out-of-frame sequences was weaker because fewer shared sequences lowered the signal-to-noise ratio. Out-of-frame TCR alpha sequences shared between twins showed an excess of low generation-probability sequences compared with coincidental sharing between unrelated individuals. Zero-insertion analyses could be partly confounded by invariant T cells such as MAIT and iNKT, although diverse VJ usage argued against such confounding for most clonotypes. Fewer insertions were carried by abundant cord blood beta clonotypes; a weaker similar trend was observed in young adult naive repertoires, while no such trend was observed in memory repertoires. Recombination models systematically underestimated out-of-frame TCR alpha sharing in monozygotic twins but agreed with sharing between unrelated individuals. Because the same donors could not be followed over many years, the conclusions depended on cross-sectional statistical analysis.

Every donor in the study was a healthy Caucasian. Three pairs of female monozygotic twins, all aged about 18 to 29 years, made up the twin cohort. CD4+ and CD8+ T cell populations were isolated with positive isolation kits from Invitrogen. Trimming costs V 6 bases and J 0 bases, and their ends lie 13 bases apart. CDR1 is given as SGHRS and CDR2 as YFSETQ, both from the germline V gene. The CDR3, from cysteine to phenylalanine, totals 15 residues. Only the CDR3 portion is preserved as DNA: 45 bases, with reading frame beginning at the first base. Libraries were built with 5' RACE. The instrument given in TCRdb is Illumina HiSeq 2000. A universal primer binding site was introduced by template switching, and a unique molecular identifier was present in the final cDNA, enabling accurate counting of TCR cDNA molecules. Specific primers in the conserved constant-segment region were used to synthesize first-strand cDNA for TCR alpha and beta chains. To control for contamination, each cDNA library was double barcoded with a SMART-Mk sample barcode plus Illumina barcodes. TruSeq adapter sequences, together with Illumina sample barcodes, were added in two successive PCR steps. Sequencing of the TCR alpha and beta cDNA libraries was done on the Illumina HiSeq platform using custom primers. Per the original workflow: MiGEC was used to process raw reads and extract unique molecular identifiers, and MiXCR was used to find CDR3 positions. Recombination models were inferred per individual with the repgenHMM and IGoR tools using an EM algorithm. Shared clonotype analysis was performed with the tcR package in R, normalizing sharing by the product of cloneset sizes. Out-of-frame nonproductive sequences were analyzed to study raw recombination free of thymic and clonal selection effects. The public reads were reprocessed in TCRdb via fastp at Q25 and MiXCR, keeping in-frame beta chains. Records with the same CDR3 protein are collapsed into one entry carrying the most frequent genes and DNA. These V and J calls derive from TCRdb rather than the authors' analysis. In all, the sample holds 500,000 or so distinct CDR3 sequences, and approximately 22% of those were seen once. The ten largest clones take up 0.8% to 1% of the sample.

This clonotype was detected a few times. It has no known antigen specificity. Per-nucleotide qualities are absent, and no much larger clonotype sits a single base away. These data are also associated with another study on T cells expressing NK-cell markers. From the second report: In sorted CD3+CD56+NKG2C+, CD3+CD56+NKG2C- and CD3+CD56-NKG2C+ T-cell subsets from eight donors, TCR beta-chain repertoires were profiled. Among the eight sequenced donors, only one was HCMV-seronegative, while the other seven were HCMV-seropositive. In several experiments an anti-gammadeltaTCR antibody was added to restrict sorting to alphabetaTCR-expressing T cells. For several donors, the dominant CD3+CD56+NKG2C+ clonotypes were among the top 10 CD8+ clonotypes and accounted for 1.0-7.0% of CD8+ T cells. Those dominant clonotypes were again the most abundant among CD3+CD56-NKG2C+ cells in a handful of donors, at roughly 28.3-60.1%. Whether the expanded NKG2C-expressing T cell clones were specific for HCMV antigens remained unclear. All eight donors whose samples were sequenced were randomly selected healthy volunteers, three of them men and five women. HCMV-specific IgG was detected in serum with a commercial ELISA kit to determine HCMV serostatus. MIGEC was used to demultiplex reads and group reads by UMI, and MiTCR was used to assemble and quantify clonotypes. To exclude erroneous sequences, any TCR cDNA sequence not supported by at least two reads was discarded. The tcR package was used for downstream repertoire analysis, with clonotypes matched between fractions based on CDR3 nucleotide sequence plus V segment. VDJmatch was used to annotate antigen specificity against VDJdb, with one amino acid substitution allowed in CDR3.

The sequencing input was CD4+ T cells sorted from blood. In this chain, TRBV5-1 is recombined with TRBJ2-1; too little of a D gene remains to name it. The sequence derives from a woman between 18 and 30 years old in good health. The DNA sequence is as follows: TGCGCCAGCACTACGAACGCGGTCTCCTACAATGAGCAGTTCTTC. This is translated as CASTTNAVSYNEQFF.